This TCR beta chain was observed in a study of blood T cell repertoires in COVID-19. Study-level background: The cDNA or gDNA used as material had been derived from T cells, B-cell-depleted T cells, or PBMCs.

Sequencing used immunoSEQ multiplex PCR; TCRdb keeps in-frame clones, though not all of them. The table lists about 150,000 clones, about 88% of them singletons. The source material was peripheral blood. The sequence was collected from a woman aged 55-70 years with COVID-19, enrolled during active disease.

The DNA for the CDR3 is TGTGCCAGCAGCCACGTCCCAGACACTTACAATGAGCAGTTCTTC. It yields the protein CASSHVPDTYNEQFF. The rearrangement joins TRBV3-1 (or the pseudogene TRBV3-2) to TRBJ2-1; D gene unclear. The germline CDR1 and CDR2 sequences are LGHDT and YNNKEL (reference sequence). The V end was cut by 3 bases, the J end by 4 bases, with 13 bases between. The CDR3 is 15 residues long.